This paragraph reports one T cell receptor (beta chain). This clone was counted only a few times. Its antigen is still unknown. No qualities accompany the bases; no much larger clone lies one base away. The entry originates in a study of technical replicates of blood from a few donors (TCRdb year 2017). Measured from the cysteine to the phenylalanine, the CDR3 is 14 residues long. Left in the record is the CDR3 DNA by itself, 42 bases read in frame from the first base. Per the germline V gene, MNHEY is the CDR1 and SVGAGI is the CDR2. V trim: 4 bases; J trim: 5 bases; unmatched bases: 1. Receptors were amplified or captured by the immunoSEQ multiplex PCR assay. This immuneACCESS table, as held by TCRdb, lists in-frame sequences with V and J called but not all clones. Of the missing ones, under half trace to an unresolved V gene in checked studies; the others have no known cause. A total of tens of thousands of clones appear in this sample, around 92% of them only once. The top ten clones comprise 0.37% of the sample.

The receptor was derived from a human donor in good health. Some clones in this sample may be carry-over from other donors' samples. The chain was built from TRBV6-5 and TRBJ2-2, with 10 middle bases fitting TRBD2. Sequencing used T cells isolated from PBMCs. The CDR3 has the sequence CASSLTSGTGELFF. Here is the DNA: TGTGCCAGCAGTTTGACTAGCGGGACCGGGGAGCTGTTTTTT.